The present entry profiles one T cell receptor (beta chain) with its context. Its antigen is currently unknown. The CDR3 runs to 12 residues. CDR1 is DFQATT, CDR2 SNEGSKA, per germline (reference sequence). The sample belongs to a study of monozygotic twins with inflammatory bowel disease. Study-wide points: In the analysis, different T cell subtypes could not be told apart.

Across eight separate reactions for each sample, cDNA was made. After re-calling the 5' RACE reads, TCRdb lists one entry per CDR3 protein, DNA absent. In total, the table holds nearly 450,000 distinct CDR3 sequences. The chain links TRBV20-1 to TRBJ2-1; TCRdb's D call, TRBD1, is unchecked because there is no DNA. This TCR was sampled from a human donor with ulcerative colitis or Crohn's disease, or a healthy co-twin of an affected twin (not recorded which). The sequenced sample consisted of blood. This CDR3 is CSAGTVYNEQFF.